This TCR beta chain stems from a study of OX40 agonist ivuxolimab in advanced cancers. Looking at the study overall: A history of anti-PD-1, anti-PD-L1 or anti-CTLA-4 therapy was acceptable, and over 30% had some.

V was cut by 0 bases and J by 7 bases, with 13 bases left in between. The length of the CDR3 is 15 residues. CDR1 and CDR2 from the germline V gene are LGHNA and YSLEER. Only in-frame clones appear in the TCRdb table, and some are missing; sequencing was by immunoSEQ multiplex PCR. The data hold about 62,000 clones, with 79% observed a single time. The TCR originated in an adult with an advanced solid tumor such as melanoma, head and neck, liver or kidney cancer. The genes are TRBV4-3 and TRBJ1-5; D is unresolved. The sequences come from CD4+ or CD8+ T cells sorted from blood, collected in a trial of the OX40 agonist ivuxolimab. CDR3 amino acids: CASSQDLTGRQPQHF. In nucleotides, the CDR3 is TGCGCCAGCAGCCAAGATCTAACTGGGCGGCAGCCCCAGCATTTT.